These 12 T cell receptor beta chains originate from one sample sequenced in a study of beta chain features in type 1 diabetes. The whole isolated RNA underwent reverse transcription, so sequencing captured expressed TCRB transcripts. TCRdb's table, derived via immunoSEQ multiplex PCR, lists solely in-frame clones and lacks some. The sample records some 140,000 clones, roughly a tenth being singletons. Sequenced: central memory CD4+ T cells from blood. Receptors originate from a man between 18 and 29 years old in good health.

This clone was seen a few times. The chain's CDR3 is CASRTSGGYTDTQYF. As DNA, the CDR3 is TGCGCCAGCAGAACTAGCGGGGGATACACAGATACGCAGTATTTT. The chain has TRBV5-1 and TRBJ2-3, with 11 bases that match TRBD2. Germline-derived CDR1 and CDR2 are SGHRS and YFSETQ. V shed 5 bases and J 2 bases; nucleotides not matched to a gene: 4. CDR3 length: 15 amino acids.

The chain couples TRBV7-8 to TRBJ2-3; 10 bases match TRBD2. This CDR3 contains 19 residues. Germline V lookup: CDR1 SGHVS, CDR2 FQNEAQ. Trimming cost V 0 bases and J 6 bases; bases outside gene matches: 15. The CDR3 is CASSLAKASGGYIRDTQYF. The CDR3 coding sequence is TGTGCCAGCAGCTTAGCTAAAGCTAGCGGGGGTTACATAAGGGATACGCAGTATTTT. The full variable domain, in which reference TRBV7-8 and TRBJ2-3 provide the parts outside the CDR3, is GAGVSQSPRYKVAKRGQDVALRCDPISGHVSLFWYQQALGQGPEFLTYFQNEAQLDKSGLPSDRFFAERPEGSVSTLKIQRTQQEDSAVYLCASSLAKASGGYIRDTQYFGPGTRLTVL.

This clone was recorded a few times. The chain joins TRBV4-2 to TRBJ2-2; tentative D call: TRBD2 (5 bases). V lost 0 bases to trimming and J lost 6 bases, with 14 bases between them. The CDR3 extends over 16 amino acids. CDR1 is LGHNA, CDR2 YNFKEQ, per germline. CDR3 in DNA: TGTGCCAGCAGCCAAGAAGGAGGACCCCGCCCCGGGGAGCTGTTTTTT. It encodes CASSQEGGPRPGELFF.

This clone has a handful of counts. V usage is TRBV9 and J usage is TRBJ2-1; TRBD1 aligns across 8 bases. This CDR3 spans 15 amino acids. The V and J ends lost 3 bases and 2 bases, in that order; junction bases with no gene match: 4. Per the germline V gene, CDR1 is SGDLS and CDR2 is YYNGEE. The CDR3 reads CASSGGQAPYNEQFF. DNA of the CDR3: TGTGCCAGCAGCGGGGGACAGGCACCCTACAATGAGCAGTTCTTC.

This clone was seen at least ten times. The chain carries TRBV18 and TRBJ1-1; no clear D. CDR3 length equals 13 residues. CDR1 is KGHSH, CDR2 LQKENI, per germline. Trimming took 5 bases from V and 1 from J, leaving 8 bases between them. In DNA form, the CDR3 reads TGTGCCAGCTCAATCGGGGAGAACACTGAAGCTTTCTTT. This gives the protein CASSIGENTEAFF.

The chain has TRBV7-2 and TRBJ2-7; D may be TRBD2 (7 bases). The CDR3 sequence is 16 residues long. V lost 5 bases and J 2 bases, leaving 19 bases between the germline ends. Germline CDR1 is SGHTA and CDR2 is FQGNSA. The CDR3 protein is CASSPVMGGGPYEQYF. CDR3 bases: TGTGCCAGCAGCCCCGTTATGGGCGGGGGCCCCTACGAGCAGTACTTC.

A few counts support this clone. The chain couples TRBV5-1 to TRBJ1-2; D may be TRBD1 (5 bases). CDR1 and CDR2 (germline): SGHRS, YFSETQ. The ends were cut back, 2 bases at V and 8 bases at J, with 16 bases in the middle. There are 14 residues in the CDR3. Here the CDR3 DNA reads TGCGCCAGCAGCTTAGGTTCCGGGGGATCAGGCTACACCTTC. It encodes CASSLGSGGSGYTF.

This clone was observed a handful of times. J is TRBJ2-5 and V is TRBV7-3; TRBD1 agrees at 9 bases. CDR3 size: 14 residues. Germline V lookup: CDR1 SGHTA, CDR2 FQGTGA. V gave up 5 bases and J gave up 5 bases; unmatched junction bases: 6. The DNA of the CDR3 is TGTGCCAGCAGCCCCGGGACAGGGTTTGAGACCCAGTACTTC. Translating it yields CASSPGTGFETQYF.

The chain carries TRBV27 and TRBJ2-1; 7 bases are shared with TRBD2. Looked up from germline, CDR1 is MNHEY and CDR2 is SMNVEV (reference sequence). The CDR3 totals 16 residues. V was pared by 3 bases and J by 1 base, with 6 bases of the junction left unmatched. Here the CDR3 DNA reads TGTGCCAGCAGTTTGACCGGACTAGTTTCCTACAATGAGCAGTTCTTC. This codes for CASSLTGLVSYNEQFF.

This clone was observed a few times. The chain couples TRBV5-1 to TRBJ2-1; 13 nucleotides line up with TRBD2. Germline V gene sequence: CDR1 SGHRS, CDR2 YFSETQ. The CDR3 spans 16 residues. V lost 5 bases and J lost 7; bases outside the gene matches: 9. The CDR3 loop reads CASSGLAGAGGNEQFF. For the CDR3, the DNA is TGCGCCAGCAGTGGACTAGCGGGGGCCGGTGGGAATGAGCAGTTCTTC. Complete variable domain (other parts from reference TRBV5-1 and TRBJ2-1): KAGVTQTPRYLIKTRGQQVTLSCSPISGHRSVSWYQQTPGQGLQFLFEYFSETQRNKGNFPGRFSGRQFSNSRSEMNVSTLELGDSALYLCASSGLAGAGGNEQFFGPGTRLTVL.

This clone was detected only a few times. The chain combines TRBV7-2 with TRBJ2-1; TRBD2 might be the D (5 bases). Germline CDR1 reads SGHTA; CDR2 reads FQGNSA. The V end was cut by 1 base, the J end by 10 bases, with 11 bases between. The CDR3 spans 13 residues. CDR3 nucleotides: TGTGCCAGCAGCTTAGGGCTAGCCCAAGAGCAGTTCTTC. The encoded protein is CASSLGLAQEQFF.

The chain uses TRBV6-1 and TRBJ2-1; 14 bases are shared with TRBD2. Germline values: CDR1 MNHNS, CDR2 SASEGT. This CDR3 region has 14 residues. Trimming cost V 3 bases and J 8 bases; bases outside gene matches: 0. The CDR3 sequence is CASSEGLAGDEQFF. Here the CDR3 DNA reads TGTGCCAGCAGTGAGGGACTAGCGGGGGATGAGCAGTTCTTC.